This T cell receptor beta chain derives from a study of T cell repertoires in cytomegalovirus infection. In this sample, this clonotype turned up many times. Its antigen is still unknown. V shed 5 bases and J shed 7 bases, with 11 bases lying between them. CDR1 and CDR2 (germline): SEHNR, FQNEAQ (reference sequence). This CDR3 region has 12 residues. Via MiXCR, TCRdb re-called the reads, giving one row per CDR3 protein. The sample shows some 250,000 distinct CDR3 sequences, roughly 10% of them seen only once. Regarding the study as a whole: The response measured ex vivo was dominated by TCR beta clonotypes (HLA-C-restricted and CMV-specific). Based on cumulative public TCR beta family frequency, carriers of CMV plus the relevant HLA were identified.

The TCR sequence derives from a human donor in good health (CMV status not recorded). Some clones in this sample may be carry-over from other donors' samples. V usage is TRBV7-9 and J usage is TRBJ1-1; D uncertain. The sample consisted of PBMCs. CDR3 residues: CASSRSGVEAFF. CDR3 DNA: TGTGCCAGCAGCCGATCGGGAGTTGAAGCTTTCTTT.